Described below is a single TCR beta chain sequence and its context. Time point of the sample: inflamed ileum from the surgical specimen. The CDR3 totals 15 residues. Trimming cost V 2 bases and J 7 bases, with 15 bases left between them. Germline lookup yields CDR1 MNHNS and CDR2 SASEGT. These data are taken from a study of T cell repertoires in ileal Crohn's disease. Study information: Patients had a median roughly 8-year disease duration, and roughly 32% were active smokers.

Produced via immunoSEQ multiplex PCR; TCRdb's table is partial and in-frame only. The sample comprises 16,000 or so clones, about 92% of which are singletons, and roughly 7% rests with the top ten. The material sequenced was ileal tissue. This clonotype was obtained from an adult with Crohn's disease. The chain is built from TRBV6-1 and TRBJ1-5, with TRBD1 as a possible D gene (6 bases). The CDR3 DNA reads TGTGCCAGCAGTGAAAACAGGGTAGCGCGCCAGCCCCAGCATTTT. It translates to CASSENRVARQPQHF.